These 10 T cell receptor beta chains share one sample of origin, sequenced in a study of blood T cell repertoires in COVID-19. Data came from immunoSEQ multiplex PCR; TCRdb stores just in-frame clones and leaves some out. The sample has roughly 200,000 clones; around 88% are singletons. Sequences were obtained from PBMCs or T cells enriched from blood (not recorded which). These receptors came from a man aged 35 to 55 with acute COVID-19.

The chain recombines TRBV12-3 or TRBV12-4 with TRBJ1-1; D is undetermined. This CDR3 region has 13 residues. V was clipped by 4 bases and J by 0 bases, with 6 bases between them. This chain's CDR3 is CASSSVMNTEAFF. Written as DNA, the CDR3 is TGTGCCAGCAGTTCGGTAATGAACACTGAAGCTTTCTTT.

The chain combines TRBV5-4 with TRBJ2-1, with TRBD2 identical over 11 bases. This CDR3 comprises 15 residues. Germline CDR1 and CDR2: SGHNT and YYREEE (reference sequence). J gave up 4 bases and V 2 bases, and 2 bases lay outside the gene matches. DNA for the CDR3: TGTGCCAGCAGCTTAGGGACTAGCGGATACAATGAGCAGTTCTTC. It specifies CASSLGTSGYNEQFF.

The chain uses TRBV28 and TRBJ1-1; no clear D gene. The V end was cut by 3 bases, the J end by 3 bases, with 8 bases between. The CDR3 has 13 residues. Germline V gene data show CDR1 as MDHEN and CDR2 as SYDVKM. CDR3 sequence: CASSLFVYTEAFF. In nucleotides, the CDR3 is TGTGCCAGCAGTTTGTTTGTCTACACTGAAGCTTTCTTT.

V gene TRBV4-2 combines with J gene TRBJ2-7; no definite D call. The CDR3 length is 14 residues. Germline lookup yields CDR1 LGHNA and CDR2 YNFKEQ. The V end lost 0 bases, the J end lost 6 bases, and 12 bases lay between the germline ends. The CDR3 here is CASSQDLEHLEQYF. For the CDR3, the DNA is TGTGCCAGCAGCCAAGATCTTGAGCATCTCGAGCAGTACTTC.

The chain employs TRBV18 and TRBJ1-2; TRBD1 matches 7 bases. This CDR3 spans 13 amino acids. Germline assignment: CDR1 KGHSH and CDR2 LQKENI. V was clipped by 6 bases and J by 3 bases; unmatched bases: 4. CDR3 nucleotide sequence: TGTGCCAGCTCGACAGGGACAGACTATGGCTACACCTTC. This codes for CASSTGTDYGYTF.

This chain uses TRBV4-1 with TRBJ1-1, with D unresolved. There are 14 residues in the CDR3. Trimming cost V 0 bases and J 3 bases, with 8 bases left between them. Germline CDR1 is MGHRA and CDR2 is YSYEKL. CDR3 DNA: TGCGCCAGCAGCCAAGAGGGTAGCGACACTGAAGCTTTCTTT. Translation gives CASSQEGSDTEAFF.

The chain carries TRBV12-3 or TRBV12-4 and TRBJ1-3; D gene ambiguous. The CDR3 spans 12 residues. Trimming took 6 bases from V and 4 from J, leaving 7 bases between them. This chain's CDR3 is CASSPRGNTIYF. As DNA, the CDR3 is TGTGCCAGCAGCCCACGGGGAAACACCATATATTTT.

V usage is TRBV6-5 and J usage is TRBJ2-7, with 14 bases fitting TRBD2. CDR1 is MNHEY, CDR2 SVGAGI, per germline. J gave up 7 bases and V 6 bases, and 8 bases lay outside the gene matches. The CDR3 is 15 residues long. CDR3 DNA sequence: TGTGCCAGCAGGAGGGGACTAGCGGGAGATGCGGAGCAGTACTTC. Protein sequence: CASRRGLAGDAEQYF.

The chain joins TRBV5-6 to TRBJ2-2, with TRBD1 as a possible D gene (6 bases). The germline V gene has CDR1 SGHDT and CDR2 YYEEEE. V was shortened by 6 bases and J by 7 bases, with 13 bases between the two germline ends. This CDR3 has 13 amino acids. CDR3 region: CASTPTGIGELFF. In DNA, the CDR3 is TGTGCCAGCACCCCTACAGGGATCGGGGAGCTGTTTTTT.

This rearrangement joins TRBV5-1 to TRBJ2-1; 11 bases fit TRBD2. The CDR3 runs 16 residues. Germline trimming cut 0 bases from V and 4 bases from J; bases unmatched to any gene: 3. The germline V gene has CDR1 SGHRS and CDR2 YFSETQ. The CDR3 coding sequence is TGCGCCAGCAGCTTGGTGGGACTAGCGGTTTACAATGAGCAGTTCTTC. It yields the protein CASSLVGLAVYNEQFF.